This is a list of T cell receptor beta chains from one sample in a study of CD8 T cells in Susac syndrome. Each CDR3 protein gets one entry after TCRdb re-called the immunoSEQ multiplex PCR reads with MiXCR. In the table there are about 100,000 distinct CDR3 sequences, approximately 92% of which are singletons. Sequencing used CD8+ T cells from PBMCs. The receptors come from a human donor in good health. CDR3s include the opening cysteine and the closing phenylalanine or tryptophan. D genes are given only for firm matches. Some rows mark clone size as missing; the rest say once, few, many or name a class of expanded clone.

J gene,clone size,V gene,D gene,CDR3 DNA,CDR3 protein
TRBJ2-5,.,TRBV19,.,TGTGCCAGTAGCGGGGCCCAGCAAGAGACCCAGTACTTC,CASSGAQQETQYF
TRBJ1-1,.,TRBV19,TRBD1,TGTGCCAGTCGGACAGGGCAGAACACTGAAGCTTTCTTT,CASRTGQNTEAFF
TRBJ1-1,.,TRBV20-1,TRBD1,TGCAGTGCTAGTCAGGGGGCGCGAGCTTTCTTT,CSASQGARAFF
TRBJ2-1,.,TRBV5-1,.,TGCGCCAGCCGGTTCGGAATAGCGGACTCCTACAATGAGCAGTTCTTC,CASRFGIADSYNEQFF
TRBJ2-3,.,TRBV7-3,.,TGTGCCAGCAGCCCAGCAGTCGGGGGCACAGATACGCAGTATTTT,CASSPAVGGTDTQYF
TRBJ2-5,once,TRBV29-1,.,TGCAGCGTTGATGGGGGGTCCGGGGAGACCCAGTACTTC,CSVDGGSGETQYF
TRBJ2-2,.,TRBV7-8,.,TGTGCCAGCAGCTTTTTCTACTCCGAGCTCGGCACCGGGGAGCTGTTTTTT,CASSFFYSELGTGELFF
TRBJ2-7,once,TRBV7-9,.,TGTGCCAGCAGCTTAGCGCGGACAAATGGAGAGCAGTACTTC,CASSLARTNGEQYF
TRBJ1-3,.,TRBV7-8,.,TGTGCCAGCAGCTTCTCCCTTACGTCACTTGGGGGAAACACCATATATTTT,CASSFSLTSLGGNTIYF
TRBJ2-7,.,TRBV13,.,TGTGCCAGCAGCTTAGGCCGGGGCGGGGCCTACGAGCAGTACTTC,CASSLGRGGAYEQYF
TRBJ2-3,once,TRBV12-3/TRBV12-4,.,TGTGCCAGCAGCCCCGACCGCCCAGATACGCAGTATTTT,CASSPDRPDTQYF
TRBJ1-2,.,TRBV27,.,TGTGCCAGCAGTTTTTCCCCTTATTGGGATGGCTACACCTTC,CASSFSPYWDGYTF
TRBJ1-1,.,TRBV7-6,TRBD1,TGTGCCAGCAGCCTCACAGGGGGCCAGGGTGAAGCTTTCTTT,CASSLTGGQGEAFF
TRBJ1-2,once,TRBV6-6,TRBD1,TGTGCCAGCGGGGGGGGACAGCAGAACTATGGCTACACCTTC,CASGGGQQNYGYTF
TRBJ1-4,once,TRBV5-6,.,TGTGCCAGCAGCCCCCAGGGGAATGAAAAACTGTTTTTT,CASSPQGNEKLFF
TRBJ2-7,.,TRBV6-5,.,TGTGCCAGCAGTTACGGCCAGGGCCCTTACGAGCAGTACTTC,CASSYGQGPYEQYF
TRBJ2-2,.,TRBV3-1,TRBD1,TGTGCCAGCAGTGCCGGGACAGGAAACACCGGGGAGCTGTTTTTT,CASSAGTGNTGELFF
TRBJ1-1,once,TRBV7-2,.,TGTGCCAGCAGCTTAGGGATTTACACTGAAGCTTTCTTT,CASSLGIYTEAFF
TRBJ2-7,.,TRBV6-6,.,TGTGCCAGCAGTTACACCGCCTACGAGCAGTACTTC,CASSYTAYEQYF
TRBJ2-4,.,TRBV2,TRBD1,TGTGCCAGCAGTGAGGGGACAGGGTCAAACATTCAGTACTTC,CASSEGTGSNIQYF
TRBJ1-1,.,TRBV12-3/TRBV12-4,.,TGTGCCAGCATCTCGGGCAGGGTAAACTTAAACACTGAAGCTTTCTTT,CASISGRVNLNTEAFF
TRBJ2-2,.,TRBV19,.,TGTGCCGTTGTGGGGGCCTCCGGGGAGCTGTTTTTT,CAVVGASGELFF
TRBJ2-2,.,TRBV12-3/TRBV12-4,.,TGTGCCAGCAGTTTACCCCACGGGGAGCTGTTTTTT,CASSLPHGELFF
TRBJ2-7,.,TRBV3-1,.,TGTGCCAGTCGGACGCCCCTCAGGCAGACCTACGAGCAGTACTTC,CASRTPLRQTYEQYF
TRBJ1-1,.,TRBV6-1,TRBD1,TGTGCCAGCAGTAATCCCCCGACAGGGATGAACACTGAAGCTTTCTTT,CASSNPPTGMNTEAFF
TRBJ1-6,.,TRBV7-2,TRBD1,TGTGCCAGCAGCCCAACGACAGGGAGCTTCTATAATTCACCCCTCCACTTT,CASSPTTGSFYNSPLHF
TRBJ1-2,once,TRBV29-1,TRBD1,TGCAGCGCAACAGGGGGCGGAAACTATGGCTACACCTTC,CSATGGGNYGYTF
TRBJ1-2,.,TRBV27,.,TGTGCCAGCAGTTTCATCGGCAGGGTGAAATTTGGCTACACCTTC,CASSFIGRVKFGYTF
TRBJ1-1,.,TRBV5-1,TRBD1,TGCGCCAGCAGCCAGCAAAGAGGGGACAGGGGGTCTGAAGCTTTCTTT,CASSQQRGDRGSEAFF
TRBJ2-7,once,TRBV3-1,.,TGTGCCAGCAGCCACTTAGCTCCCATTTTCGTGTTAGACGAGCAGTACTTC,CASSHLAPIFVLDEQYF
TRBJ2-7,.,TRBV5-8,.,TGTGCCAGCAGCTTGGAATTTGACGAGCAGTACTTC,CASSLEFDEQYF
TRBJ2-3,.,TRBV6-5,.,TGTGCCAGCAGCTATGGGCCTACAGATACGCAGTATTTT,CASSYGPTDTQYF
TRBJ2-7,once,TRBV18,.,TGTGCCAGCTCACCAAAAGAGGGCTCCTACGAGCAGTACTTC,CASSPKEGSYEQYF
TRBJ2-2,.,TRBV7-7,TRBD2,TGTGCCAGCAGCTTATTGGCGACTAGCGGGGGGCAAAACACCGGGGAGCTGTTTTTT,CASSLLATSGGQNTGELFF
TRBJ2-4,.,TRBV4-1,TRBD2,TGCGCCAGCAGCCAAGAGGGACTAGCGGGGGCCCTAGCCAAAAACATTCAGTACTTC,CASSQEGLAGALAKNIQYF
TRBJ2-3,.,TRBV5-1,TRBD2,TGCGCCAGCAGCCCCGGGGAGGGCGGATGGGATACGCAGTATTTT,CASSPGEGGWDTQYF
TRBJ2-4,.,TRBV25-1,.,TGTGCCAGCAGTGAATATGGGGCGGAGGAAATTCAGTACTTC,CASSEYGAEEIQYF
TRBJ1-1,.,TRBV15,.,TGTGCCACCAGCAGAGTGGCGGAGAACACTGAAGCTTTCTTT,CATSRVAENTEAFF
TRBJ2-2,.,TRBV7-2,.,TGTGCCAGCAGCTTAGGGGCTTACACCGGGGAGCTGTTTTTT,CASSLGAYTGELFF
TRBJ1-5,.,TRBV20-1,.,TGCAGTGCTAGAGATGAGGGATGGGGCAATCAGCCCCAGCATTTT,CSARDEGWGNQPQHF
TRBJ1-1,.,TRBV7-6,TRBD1,TGTGCCAGCACCTTTGGGACAGGGGGAATCGTTTTCTTT,CASTFGTGGIVFF
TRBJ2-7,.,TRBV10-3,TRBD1,TGTGCCATCAGTGGTACGGGGACAGATCACTACGAGCAGTACTTC,CAISGTGTDHYEQYF
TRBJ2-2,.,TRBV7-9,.,TGTGCCAGCAGCTCCTACCCCGGGGAGCTGTTTTTT,CASSSYPGELFF
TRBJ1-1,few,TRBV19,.,TGTGCCAGTAGGCTGTCCGGCGCTGAAGCTTTCTTT,CASRLSGAEAFF
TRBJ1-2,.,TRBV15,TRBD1,TGTGCCACCACCCCAGACAGGGGGGGTGGCTATGGCTACACCTTC,CATTPDRGGGYGYTF
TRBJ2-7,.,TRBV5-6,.,TGTGCCAGCAGCTTGGAGGGAAGGCCGAACAGCTACGAGCAGTACTTC,CASSLEGRPNSYEQYF
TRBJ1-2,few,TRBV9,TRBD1,TGTGCCAGCAGCGCGACAGGGCGGCATGGCTACACCTTC,CASSATGRHGYTF
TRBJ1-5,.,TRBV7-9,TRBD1,TGTGCCAGCAGCTTAGACAGGGGACCCGGGGAGACCCAGCATTTT,CASSLDRGPGETQHF
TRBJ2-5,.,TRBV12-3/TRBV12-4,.,TGTGCCAGCAGACAGACAGGCCAAGAGACCCAGTACTTC,CASRQTGQETQYF
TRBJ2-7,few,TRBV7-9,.,TGTGCCAGCAGCCCGAACTCCTACGAGCAGTACTTC,CASSPNSYEQYF
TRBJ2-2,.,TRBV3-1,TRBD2,TGTGCCAGCAGCCAGGGACTAGCGTTCACCGGGGAGCTGTTTTTT,CASSQGLAFTGELFF
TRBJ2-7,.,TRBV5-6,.,TGTGCCAGCAGCTTAGGCAGCCTCTACGAGCAGTACTTC,CASSLGSLYEQYF
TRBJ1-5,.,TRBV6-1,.,TGTGCCAGCAGTAAAGGATCGCGGTATAGCAATCAGCCCCAGCATTTT,CASSKGSRYSNQPQHF
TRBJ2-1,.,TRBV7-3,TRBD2,TGTGCCAGCAGTTCTAGCGGGGGGGCGGATGAGCAGTTCTTC,CASSSSGGADEQFF
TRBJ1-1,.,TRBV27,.,TGTGCCAGCAGTTGGGGGGGAAGCACTGAAGCTTTCTTT,CASSWGGSTEAFF
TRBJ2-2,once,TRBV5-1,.,TGCGCCAGCAGCTTGGCCGGGACACTCGGACCCGGGGAGCTGTTTTTT,CASSLAGTLGPGELFF
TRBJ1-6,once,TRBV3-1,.,TGTGCCAGCAGCCAAGTGCGGGGTTCACCCCTCCACTTT,CASSQVRGSPLHF
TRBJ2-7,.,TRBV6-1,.,TGTGCCAGCAGTGAAAGGGGGTGGAGCTCCTACGAGCAGTACTTC,CASSERGWSSYEQYF
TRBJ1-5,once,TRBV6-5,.,TGTGCCAGCCAACGGAATAGCAATCAGCCCCAGCATTTT,CASQRNSNQPQHF
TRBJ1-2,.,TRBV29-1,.,TGCAGCGTTGAAGGGGGCGCGCACTATGGCTACACCTTC,CSVEGGAHYGYTF